One and the same sample provided the 15 T cell receptor beta chains below, sequenced in a study of radiotherapy plus CTLA-4 blockade in lung cancer. Profiled with immunoSEQ multiplex PCR; TCRdb holds only in-frame clones, not every one. The sample holds more than 80,000 clones, approximately 87% seen once. The sequenced sample was peripheral blood, obtained from a patient treated with radiotherapy plus ipilimumab. The receptors stem from a human donor with non-small cell lung cancer that progressed on radiotherapy plus ipilimumab. Some clones in this sample may be carry-over from other donors' samples.

CDR3: CASKGDPNTEAFF. The CDR3 DNA reads TGTGCCAGTAAGGGGGATCCGAACACTGAAGCTTTCTTT. The gene calls are TRBV19 and TRBJ1-1, with D perhaps matching TRBD1 (6 bases). CDR1 is LNHDA, CDR2 SQIVND, per germline (reference sequence). The CDR3 is 13 amino acids. V was cut by 7 bases and J by 1 base, with 10 bases left in between.

This chain links TRBV11-2 with TRBJ2-7, with a tentative D call TRBD1 (5 bases). CDR1 SGHAT and CDR2 FQNNGV come from the germline V gene. The CDR3 is made up of 14 amino acids. V shed 4 bases and J shed 2 bases, with 12 bases lying between them. Here the CDR3 reads CASSSVRTTYEQYF. The DNA for the CDR3 is TGTGCCAGCAGCTCCGTACGGACAACCTACGAGCAGTACTTC. Full variable domain (missing parts from reference TRBV11-2 and TRBJ2-7): EAGVAQSPRYKIIEKRQSVAFWCNPISGHATLYWYQQILGQGPKLLIQFQNNGVVDDSQLPKDRFSAERLKGVDSTLKIQPAKLEDSAVYLCASSSVRTTYEQYFGPGTRLTVT.

The chain has TRBV4-2 and TRBJ2-7, with TRBD1 as a possible D gene (5 bases). CDR1 and CDR2 (germline): LGHNA, YNFKEQ. The CDR3 runs 14 residues. Trimming left V 4 bases short and J 3 bases short, with 13 bases between. DNA for the CDR3: TGTGCCAGCAGCCGCGTGGGGCTCGACTACGAGCAGTACTTC. This sequence encodes CASSRVGLDYEQYF.

This clone was seen only once. The chain has TRBV10-3 and TRBJ1-2, with unresolved D. Germline V CDR1 and CDR2: ENHRY, SYGVKD. V lost 3 bases and J lost 4, with 12 bases in between. There are 14 residues in the CDR3. CDR3: CAISELGSTYGYTF. The CDR3 DNA reads as TGTGCCATCAGTGAACTTGGATCTACCTATGGCTACACCTTC.

The chain couples TRBV27 to TRBJ2-7, with D unresolved. CDR3 length: 14 amino acids. CDR1 and CDR2 (germline): MNHEY, SMNVEV (reference sequence). V lost 1 base, J lost 0 bases, and 7 bases lay in between. The CDR3 region has the DNA TGTGCCAGCAGTTTATTGGGGTACTCCTACGAGCAGTACTTC. The encoded protein is CASSLLGYSYEQYF.

The chain is built from TRBV6-5 and TRBJ1-2; 8 nucleotides line up with TRBD1. V gave up 6 bases and J gave up 2 bases; unmatched junction bases: 11. The CDR3 has 16 residues. Germline loops: CDR1 MNHEY, CDR2 SVGAGI. The CDR3 region is CASSYDTGGLNYGYTF. In nucleotides, the CDR3 is TGTGCCAGCAGCTACGACACAGGGGGGCTAAACTATGGCTACACCTTC.

The gene calls are TRBV6-7 and TRBJ2-7; D possibly uses TRBD1 or TRBD2 (6 bases each). TRBV6-7 is annotated as an ORF whose role is uncertain. The CDR3 sequence is 14 residues long. With 0 bases removed from V and 7 bases from J, the gap between germline ends came to 13 bases. The CDR3 DNA reads as TGTGCCAGCAGTTACTCGCCGGGGGCAAGGGAGCAGTACTTC. This sequence encodes CASSYSPGAREQYF.

The chain employs TRBV18 and TRBJ1-2; D remains unclear. CDR1 is KGHSH, CDR2 LQKENI, per germline. The V end lost 7 bases, the J end lost 1 base, and 7 bases lay between the germline ends. The CDR3 is made up of 12 amino acids. In DNA form, the CDR3 reads TGTGCCAGCTTAAACGATAACTATGGCTACACCTTC. It yields the protein CASLNDNYGYTF.

V and J are TRBV27 and TRBJ2-2; tentatively, D is TRBD2 (5 bases). Germline assignment: CDR1 MNHEY and CDR2 SMNVEV (reference sequence). CDR3 size: 13 residues. Trimming shortened V by 6 bases and J by 4 bases, and 9 bases separated the two germline ends. CDR3 DNA: TGTGCCAGCAGCGGACTGTCCACCGGGGAGCTGTTTTTT. Its translation is CASSGLSTGELFF.

This chain's CDR3 is CAIRGTSGYNEQFF. The CDR3 DNA follows: TGTGCCATCAGGGGGACTAGCGGCTACAATGAGCAGTTCTTC. This chain uses TRBV10-3 with TRBJ2-1; TRBD2 matches 11 bases. The CDR3 spans 14 residues. The J segment lost 3 bases and the V segment lost 6 bases, leaving 1 base of the junction unmatched. From germline, CDR1 is ENHRY and CDR2 SYGVKD.

CDR3 region: CSAITSSQHF. The CDR3 DNA sequence: TGCAGTGCCATCACAAGTTCCCAGCATTTT. This rearrangement joins TRBV20-1 to TRBJ1-5; D call uncertain. The CDR3 sequence is 10 residues long. V was trimmed by 6 bases and J by 11 bases, leaving 11 bases between them. The germline CDR1 and CDR2 sequences are DFQATT and SNEGSKA (reference sequence).

The rearrangement uses TRBV21-1 and TRBJ2-3; the tabulated D call, TRBD2, remains unverified against the DNA. TRBV21-1 is listed as a pseudogene. CDR3 length: 16 amino acids. CDR3 region: CASRWRGDSSTDTQYF. CDR3 coding DNA: TGTGCCAGCCGATGGCGGGGGGACTCTAGCACAGATACGCAGTATTTT.

This clone appeared a few times. V usage is TRBV28 and J usage is TRBJ1-5; D is undetermined. In germline, CDR1 is MDHEN, CDR2 SYDVKM. The CDR3 sequence is 12 residues long. V lost 8 bases to trimming and J lost 3 bases, with 8 bases between them. CDR3 sequence (DNA): TGTGCCAGCGGGGTGAACAATCAGCCCCAGCATTTT. It codes for CASGVNNQPQHF.

The chain uses TRBV4-2 and TRBJ2-7; 7 bases map to TRBD1. From germline, CDR1 is LGHNA and CDR2 YNFKEQ. J lost 5 bases, V lost 2 bases, and 12 bases had no gene match. CDR3 length: 16 residues. This CDR3 reads CASSQSLGGQWHEQYF. CDR3 bases: TGTGCCAGCAGCCAATCCTTAGGGGGCCAGTGGCACGAGCAGTACTTC.

The chain joins TRBV13 to TRBJ1-6; unclear D gene. V lost 5 bases and J lost 13, with 21 bases in between. The CDR3 extends over 15 amino acids. CDR1 is PRHDT, CDR2 FYEKMQ, per germline (reference sequence). The CDR3 coding sequence is TGTGCCAGCAGCCCAACCGGGTCCTCCCTAGGGCCCCTCCACTTT. Translated, it gives CASSPTGSSLGPLHF.